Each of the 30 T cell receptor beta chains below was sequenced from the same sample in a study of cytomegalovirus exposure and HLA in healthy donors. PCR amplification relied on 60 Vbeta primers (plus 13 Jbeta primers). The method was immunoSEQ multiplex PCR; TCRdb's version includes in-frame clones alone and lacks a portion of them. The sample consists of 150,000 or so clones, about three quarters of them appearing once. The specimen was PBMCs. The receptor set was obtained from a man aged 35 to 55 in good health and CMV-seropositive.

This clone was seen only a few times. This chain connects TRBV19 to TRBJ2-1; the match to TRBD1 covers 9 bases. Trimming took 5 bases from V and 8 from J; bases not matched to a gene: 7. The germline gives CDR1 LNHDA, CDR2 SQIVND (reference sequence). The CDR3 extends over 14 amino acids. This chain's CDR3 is CASSLRDRDHEQFF. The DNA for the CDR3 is TGTGCCAGTAGTTTGCGGGACAGGGATCATGAGCAGTTCTTC.

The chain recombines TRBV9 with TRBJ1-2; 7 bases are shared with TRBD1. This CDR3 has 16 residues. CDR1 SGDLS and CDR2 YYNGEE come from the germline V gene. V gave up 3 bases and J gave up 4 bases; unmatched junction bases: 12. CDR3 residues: CASSGDPDRTTYGYTF. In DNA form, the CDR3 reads TGTGCCAGCAGCGGGGATCCGGACAGGACCACCTATGGCTACACCTTC.

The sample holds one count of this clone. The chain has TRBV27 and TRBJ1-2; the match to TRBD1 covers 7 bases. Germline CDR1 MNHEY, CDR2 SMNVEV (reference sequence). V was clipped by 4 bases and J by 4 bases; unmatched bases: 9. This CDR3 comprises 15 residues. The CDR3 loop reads CASSSIQGTGYGYTF. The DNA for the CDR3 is TGTGCCAGCAGTTCCATACAGGGGACGGGCTATGGCTACACCTTC.

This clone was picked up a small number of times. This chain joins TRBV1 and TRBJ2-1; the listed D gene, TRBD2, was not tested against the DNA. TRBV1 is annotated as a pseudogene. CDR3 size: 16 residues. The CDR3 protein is CTSSPAGTSVLSEQFF. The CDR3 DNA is TGCACCAGCAGCCCGGCCGGGACTAGCGTTTTAAGTGAGCAGTTCTTC.

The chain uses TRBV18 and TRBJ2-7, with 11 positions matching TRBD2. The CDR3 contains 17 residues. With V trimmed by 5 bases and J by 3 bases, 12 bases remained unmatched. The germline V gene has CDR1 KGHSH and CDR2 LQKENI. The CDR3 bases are TGTGCCAGCTCATCAAGTAGCGGGAGGGACGTGGGCTACGAGCAGTACTTC. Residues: CASSSSSGRDVGYEQYF.

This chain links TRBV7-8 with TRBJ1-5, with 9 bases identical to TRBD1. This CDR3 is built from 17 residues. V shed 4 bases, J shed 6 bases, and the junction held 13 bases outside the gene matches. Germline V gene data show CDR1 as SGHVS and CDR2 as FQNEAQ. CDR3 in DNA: TGTGCCAGCAGCTCCTATTACGGGACAGGGAGTGTTCAGCCCCAGCATTTT. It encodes CASSSYYGTGSVQPQHF.

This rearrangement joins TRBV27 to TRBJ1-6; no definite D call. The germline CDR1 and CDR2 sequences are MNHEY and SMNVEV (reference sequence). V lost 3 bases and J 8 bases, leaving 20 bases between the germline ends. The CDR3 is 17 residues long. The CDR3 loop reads CASSLSVRGLLDSPLHF. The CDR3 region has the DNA TGTGCCAGCAGTTTGTCGGTTCGAGGTCTACTTGATTCACCCCTCCACTTT.

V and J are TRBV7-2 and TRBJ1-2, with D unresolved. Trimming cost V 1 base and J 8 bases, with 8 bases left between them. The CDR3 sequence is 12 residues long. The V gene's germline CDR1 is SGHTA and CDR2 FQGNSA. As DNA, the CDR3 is TGTGCCAGCAGCTTAGTCGTGGGCGGCTACACCTTC. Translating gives CASSLVVGGYTF.

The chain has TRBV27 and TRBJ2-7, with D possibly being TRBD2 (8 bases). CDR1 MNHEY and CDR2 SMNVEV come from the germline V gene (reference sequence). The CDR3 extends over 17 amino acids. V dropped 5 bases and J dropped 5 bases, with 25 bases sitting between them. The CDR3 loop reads CASSEEGAGAGGDEQYF. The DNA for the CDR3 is TGTGCCAGCAGTGAGGAGGGGGCTGGGGCCGGGGGGGACGAGCAGTACTTC.

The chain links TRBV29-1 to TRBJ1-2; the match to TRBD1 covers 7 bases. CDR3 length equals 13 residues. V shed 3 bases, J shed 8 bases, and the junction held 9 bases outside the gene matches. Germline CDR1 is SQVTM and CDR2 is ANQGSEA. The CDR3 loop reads CSVEGRQGGGYTF. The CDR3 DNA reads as TGCAGCGTTGAGGGGCGCCAGGGGGGCGGCTACACCTTC.

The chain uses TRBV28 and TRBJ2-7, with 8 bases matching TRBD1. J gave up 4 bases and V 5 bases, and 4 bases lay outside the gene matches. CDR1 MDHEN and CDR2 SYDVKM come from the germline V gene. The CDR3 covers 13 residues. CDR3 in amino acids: CASSPDREYEQYF. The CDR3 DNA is TGTGCCAGCAGTCCGGACAGGGAGTACGAGCAGTACTTC.

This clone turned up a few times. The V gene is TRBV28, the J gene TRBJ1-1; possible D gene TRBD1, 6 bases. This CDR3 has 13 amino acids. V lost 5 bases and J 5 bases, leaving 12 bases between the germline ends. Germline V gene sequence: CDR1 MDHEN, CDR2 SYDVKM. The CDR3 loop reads CASSPSTGTEAFF. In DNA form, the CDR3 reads TGTGCCAGCAGTCCCTCAACAGGGACTGAAGCTTTCTTT.

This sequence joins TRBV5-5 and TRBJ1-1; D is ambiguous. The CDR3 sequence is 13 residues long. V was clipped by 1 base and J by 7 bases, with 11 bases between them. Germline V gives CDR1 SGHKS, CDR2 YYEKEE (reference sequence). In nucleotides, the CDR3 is TGTGCCAGCAGCTTGCGAGCACAGCTTGAAGCTTTCTTT. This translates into CASSLRAQLEAFF.

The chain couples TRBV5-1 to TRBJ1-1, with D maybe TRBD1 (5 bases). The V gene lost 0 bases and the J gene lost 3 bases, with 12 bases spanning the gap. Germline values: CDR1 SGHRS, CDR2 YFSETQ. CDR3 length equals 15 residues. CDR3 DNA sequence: TGCGCCAGCAGCTTGGGGGCAGGGTTTGACACTGAAGCTTTCTTT. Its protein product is CASSLGAGFDTEAFF.

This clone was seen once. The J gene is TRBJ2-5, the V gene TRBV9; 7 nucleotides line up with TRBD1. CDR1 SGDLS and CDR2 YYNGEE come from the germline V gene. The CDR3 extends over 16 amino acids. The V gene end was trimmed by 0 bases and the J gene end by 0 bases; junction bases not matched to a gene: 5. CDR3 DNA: TGTGCCAGCAGCGTAGCAGGGACAGTGTACCAAGAGACCCAGTACTTC. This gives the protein CASSVAGTVYQETQYF.

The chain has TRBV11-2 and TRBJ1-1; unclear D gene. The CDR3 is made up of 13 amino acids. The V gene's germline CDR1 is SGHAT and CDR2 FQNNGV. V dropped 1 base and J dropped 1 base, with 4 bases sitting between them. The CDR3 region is CASSLGGNTEAFF. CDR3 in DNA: TGTGCCAGCAGCTTAGGAGGGAACACTGAAGCTTTCTTT. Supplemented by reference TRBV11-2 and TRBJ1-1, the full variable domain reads EAGVAQSPRYKIIEKRQSVAFWCNPISGHATLYWYQQILGQGPKLLIQFQNNGVVDDSQLPKDRFSAERLKGVDSTLKIQPAKLEDSAVYLCASSLGGNTEAFFGQGTRLTVV.

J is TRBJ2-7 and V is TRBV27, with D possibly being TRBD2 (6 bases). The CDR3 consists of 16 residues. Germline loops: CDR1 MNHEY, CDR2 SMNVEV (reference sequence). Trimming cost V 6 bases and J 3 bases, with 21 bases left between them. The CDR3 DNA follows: TGTGCCAGCAGACTTATCAAAGGAGGGGCGAACTACGAGCAGTACTTC. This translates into CASRLIKGGANYEQYF.

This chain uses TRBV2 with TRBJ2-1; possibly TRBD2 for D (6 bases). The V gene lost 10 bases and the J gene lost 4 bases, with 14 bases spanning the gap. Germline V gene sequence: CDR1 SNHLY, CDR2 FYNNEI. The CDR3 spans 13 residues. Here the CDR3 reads CANQRADYNEQFF. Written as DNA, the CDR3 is TGTGCCAACCAGCGGGCAGATTACAATGAGCAGTTCTTC.

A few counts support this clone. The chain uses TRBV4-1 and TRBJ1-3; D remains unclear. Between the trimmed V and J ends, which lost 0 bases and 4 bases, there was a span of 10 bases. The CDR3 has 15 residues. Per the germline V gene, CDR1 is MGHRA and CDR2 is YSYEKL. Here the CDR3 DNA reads TGCGCCAGCAGCCAAGACGAACAGCGGGGAAACACCATATATTTT. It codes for CASSQDEQRGNTIYF.

As DNA, the CDR3 is TGTGCCAGCAGCCGACTAGCGGGGTCCTACGAGCAGTACTTC. Translating it yields CASSRLAGSYEQYF. The chain uses TRBV27 and TRBJ2-5, with 11 bases that match TRBD2. The last part of the DNA fits TRBJ2-7 better; the J call may be wrong. Germline CDR1 and CDR2: MNHEY and SMNVEV (reference sequence). This CDR3 is built from 14 residues.

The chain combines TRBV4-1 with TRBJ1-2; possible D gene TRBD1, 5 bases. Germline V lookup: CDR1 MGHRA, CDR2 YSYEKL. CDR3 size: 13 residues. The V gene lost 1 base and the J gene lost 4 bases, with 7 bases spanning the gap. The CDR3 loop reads CASSQGQPYGYTF. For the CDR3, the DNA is TGCGCCAGCAGCCAAGGACAGCCCTATGGCTACACCTTC.

CDR3 sequence (DNA): TGTGCCAGCAGCGGCAGGGCTACAACCGAGCAGTACTTC. It encodes CASSGRATTEQYF. The chain links TRBV11-2 to TRBJ2-7; the D gene is possibly TRBD1 (5 bases). V gave up 5 bases and J gave up 6 bases, with 14 bases separating them. This CDR3 contains 13 residues. CDR1 and CDR2 from the germline V gene are SGHAT and FQNNGV.

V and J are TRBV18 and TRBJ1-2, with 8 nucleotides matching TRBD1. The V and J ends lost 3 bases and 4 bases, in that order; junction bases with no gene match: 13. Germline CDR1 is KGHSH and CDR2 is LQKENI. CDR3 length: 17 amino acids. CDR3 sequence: CASSPGAGGRLGYGYTF. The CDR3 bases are TGTGCCAGCTCACCTGGGGCAGGGGGCCGTTTGGGCTATGGCTACACCTTC. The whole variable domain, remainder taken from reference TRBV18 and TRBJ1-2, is NAGVMQNPRHLVRRRGQEARLRCSPMKGHSHVYWYRQLPEEGLKFMVYLQKENIIDESGMPKERFSAEFPKEGPSILRIQQVVRGDSAAYFCASSPGAGGRLGYGYTFGSGTRLTVV.

The CDR3 here is CASSLPPGESHNEQFF. The CDR3 DNA is TGTGCCAGCAGTTTACCCCCCGGGGAAAGCCACAATGAGCAGTTCTTC. The chain joins TRBV27 to TRBJ2-1; the D gene is possibly TRBD2 (5 bases). From germline, CDR1 is MNHEY and CDR2 SMNVEV (reference sequence). CDR3 size: 16 residues. Trimming removed 2 bases at V and 5 bases at J, with 16 bases between.

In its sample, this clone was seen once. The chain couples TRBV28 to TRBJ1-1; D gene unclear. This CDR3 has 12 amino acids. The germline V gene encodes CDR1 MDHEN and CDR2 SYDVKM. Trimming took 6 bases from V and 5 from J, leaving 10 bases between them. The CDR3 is CASSRQRTEAFF. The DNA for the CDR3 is TGTGCCAGCAGCCGCCAACGGACTGAAGCTTTCTTT.

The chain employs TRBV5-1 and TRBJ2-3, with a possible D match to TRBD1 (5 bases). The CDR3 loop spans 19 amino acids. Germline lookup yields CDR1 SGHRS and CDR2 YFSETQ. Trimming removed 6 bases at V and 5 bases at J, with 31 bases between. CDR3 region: CASTIGLGVVVSGRDTQYF. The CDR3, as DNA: TGCGCCAGCACCATCGGCCTAGGGGTTGTCGTGTCCGGACGAGATACGCAGTATTTT.

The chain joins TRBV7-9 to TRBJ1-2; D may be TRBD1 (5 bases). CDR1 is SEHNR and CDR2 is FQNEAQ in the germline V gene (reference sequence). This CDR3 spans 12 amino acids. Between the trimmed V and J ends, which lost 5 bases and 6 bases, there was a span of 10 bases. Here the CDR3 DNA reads TGTGCCAGCAGCCCTACAGGCGATGGCTACACCTTC. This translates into CASSPTGDGYTF.

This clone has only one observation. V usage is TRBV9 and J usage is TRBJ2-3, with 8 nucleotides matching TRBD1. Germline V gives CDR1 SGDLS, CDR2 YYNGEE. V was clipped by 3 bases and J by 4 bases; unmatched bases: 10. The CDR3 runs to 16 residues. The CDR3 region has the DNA TGTGCCAGCAGCGCAGCAGGGGGCGATGACGCAGATACGCAGTATTTT. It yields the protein CASSAAGGDDADTQYF.

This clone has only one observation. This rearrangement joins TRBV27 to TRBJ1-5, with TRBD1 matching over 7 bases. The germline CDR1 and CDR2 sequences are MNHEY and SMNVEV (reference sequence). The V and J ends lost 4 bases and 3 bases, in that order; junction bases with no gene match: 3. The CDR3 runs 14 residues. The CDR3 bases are TGTGCCAGCAGTTCACAGGGGAACAATCAGCCCCAGCATTTT. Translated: CASSSQGNNQPQHF.

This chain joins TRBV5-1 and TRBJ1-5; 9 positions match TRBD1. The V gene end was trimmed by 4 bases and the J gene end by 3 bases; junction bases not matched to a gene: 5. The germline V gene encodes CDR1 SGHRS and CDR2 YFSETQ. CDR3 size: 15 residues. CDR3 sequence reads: CASSRTGENNQPQHF. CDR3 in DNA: TGCGCCAGCAGCAGGACAGGGGAAAACAATCAGCCCCAGCATTTT.